The 21 T cell receptor beta chains below were found in one sample sequenced in a study of Ad26.COV2.S vaccination and SARS-CoV-2 variants (dated by TCRdb to the early 2020s). The treatment or condition label, read with the paper, signifies: around 19 received Ad26.COV2.S at low or high dose, single or two shots; about 5 received placebo; per-sample allocation not given. For vaccine and placebo recipients, the sequenced repertoires came from samples collected on day 63 after the first injection. Library creation used the immunoSEQ multiplex PCR assay. TCRdb's version of the immuneACCESS table is confined to in-frame rearrangements and falls short of the full clone set. An unresolved V gene accounts for under half of the shortfall where checked; the remainder is of unknown origin. The sample table lists 350,000 to 450,000 clones, 83% of them with a count of one. More than 7% of the sample comes from the top ten.

The material sequenced was peripheral blood, taken in a trial of Ad26.COV2.S vaccine versus placebo. These receptors were obtained from a person between 18 and 59 years old who received the Ad26.COV2.S COVID-19 vaccine or a placebo.

The J gene is TRBJ1-1, the V gene TRBV5-1; no clear D. Between the trimmed V and J ends, which lost 4 bases and 4 bases, there was a span of 20 bases. This CDR3 spans 16 amino acids. The germline V gene encodes CDR1 SGHRS and CDR2 YFSETQ. Here the CDR3 DNA reads TGCGCCAGCAGCCCGGGCCCCCACGCGGGTATCACTGAAGCTTTCTTT. Amino acid sequence: CASSPGPHAGITEAFF.

This rearrangement joins TRBV2 to TRBJ1-1; no clear D. This CDR3 is 13 amino acids long. V dropped 4 bases and J dropped 9 bases, with 15 bases sitting between them. Germline V gene lookup returns CDR1 SNHLY and CDR2 FYNNEI. CDR3 region: CASSAGPLRKAFF. The CDR3 nucleotides read TGTGCCAGCAGTGCGGGCCCTTTAAGGAAAGCTTTCTTT.

The chain has TRBV19 and TRBJ1-1; TRBD1 is a possible D gene (5 bases). The CDR3 covers 15 residues. The V end was cut by 7 bases, the J end by 5 bases, with 20 bases between. Germline V gene lookup returns CDR1 LNHDA and CDR2 SQIVND (reference sequence). The CDR3 protein is CASTARGTGGTEAFF. Written as DNA, the CDR3 is TGTGCCAGTACCGCACGGGGGACGGGGGGAACTGAAGCTTTCTTT.

The chain carries TRBV9 and TRBJ2-1; D call uncertain. V lost 0 bases and J lost 6, with 10 bases in between. Germline V gene lookup returns CDR1 SGDLS and CDR2 YYNGEE. The length of the CDR3 is 14 residues. The DNA for the CDR3 is TGTGCCAGCAGCGTAGGGTCGCGTCTCAATGAGCAGTTCTTC. Amino acids: CASSVGSRLNEQFF.

This chain joins TRBV7-9 and TRBJ2-1; the match to TRBD2 covers 8 bases. Germline V gene sequence: CDR1 SEHNR, CDR2 FQNEAQ (reference sequence). The junction had 10 bases not matched to a gene; V was cut back by 5 bases and J by 7 bases. The CDR3 covers 15 residues. For the CDR3, the DNA is TGTGCCAGCAGCCAACCTCCGGGACTAGTTAATGAGCAGTTCTTC. Protein: CASSQPPGLVNEQFF.

The chain combines TRBV6-5 with TRBJ1-6; no firm D call. V was trimmed by 5 bases and J by 7 bases, leaving 15 bases between them. Germline CDR1 and CDR2: MNHEY and SVGAGI. This CDR3 is built from 15 residues. The CDR3 is CASSPLGRSNSPLHF. The CDR3 nucleotides are TGTGCCAGCAGTCCCCTCGGACGATCCAATTCACCCCTCCACTTT.

This chain joins TRBV12-5 and TRBJ2-1; D is undetermined. Trimming took 5 bases from V and 2 from J, leaving 10 bases between them. The germline V gene has CDR1 LGHNT and CDR2 FRNRAP. The CDR3 contains 14 residues. The CDR3 DNA is TGTGCTAGTGGTCCGGTAATACCCTACAATGAGCAGTTCTTC. Amino acid sequence: CASGPVIPYNEQFF.

This clone has only one observation. This chain connects TRBV29-1 to TRBJ2-7, with TRBD1 matching over 7 bases. The CDR3 totals 12 residues. CDR1 SQVTM and CDR2 ANQGSEA come from the germline V gene. J was trimmed by 2 bases and V by 6 bases; bases with no gene match: 4. CDR3 in DNA: TGCAGCGTCGCCGGGACAGCCTACGAGCAGTACTTC. It codes for CSVAGTAYEQYF.

V is TRBV7-3 and J is TRBJ1-6; D ambiguous. The CDR3 spans 16 residues. Germline V gives CDR1 SGHTA, CDR2 FQGTGA. V gave up 8 bases and J gave up 7 bases, with 21 bases separating them. This CDR3 reads CASPKEGGRRNSPLHF. CDR3 DNA: TGTGCCAGCCCCAAGGAGGGAGGACGGCGAAATTCACCCCTCCACTTT.

The chain carries TRBV5-6 and TRBJ1-3; D is uncertain. Between the trimmed V and J ends, which lost 0 bases and 3 bases, there was a span of 16 bases. This CDR3 spans 17 amino acids. Per germline, CDR1 SGHDT and CDR2 YYEEEE. This CDR3 is CASSLERRLLGGNTIYF. DNA for the CDR3: TGTGCCAGCAGCTTGGAGCGCCGGCTTTTGGGTGGAAACACCATATATTTT.

J is TRBJ1-2 and V is TRBV7-2, with D possibly matching TRBD1 (5 bases). Trimming left V 5 bases short and J 7 bases short, with 17 bases between. The CDR3 consists of 14 residues. Germline assignment: CDR1 SGHTA and CDR2 FQGNSA. The CDR3 is CASSPGTALSGYTF. As DNA, the CDR3 is TGTGCCAGCAGCCCCGGGACCGCTCTTTCTGGCTACACCTTC.

The chain is built from TRBV19 and TRBJ1-1; D is undetermined. CDR3 length equals 13 residues. V was trimmed by 3 bases and J by 4 bases, leaving 9 bases between them. Per the germline V gene, CDR1 is LNHDA and CDR2 is SQIVND (reference sequence). The CDR3 DNA reads TGTGCCAGTAGTATCGGCCGGATCACTGAAGCTTTCTTT. It translates to CASSIGRITEAFF.

V is TRBV3-1 (or the pseudogene TRBV3-2) and J is TRBJ2-1; a weak D match, TRBD2 (5 bases). V was clipped by 1 base and J by 6 bases, with 13 bases between them. Germline V CDR1 and CDR2: LGHDT, YNNKEL (reference sequence). The CDR3 runs to 15 residues. CDR3 DNA sequence: TGTGCCAGCAGCCAAGCGGCTAGCTATATCAATGAGCAGTTCTTC. This translates into CASSQAASYINEQFF.

This chain connects TRBV5-1 to TRBJ1-2; TRBD1 might be the D (6 bases). The CDR3 consists of 12 residues. V shed 7 bases and J shed 8 bases, with 15 bases lying between them. Germline V CDR1 and CDR2: SGHRS, YFSETQ. Written as DNA, the CDR3 is TGCGCCAGCGTCGGGATGGGGGGCGGCTACACCTTC. As protein: CASVGMGGGYTF.

The V gene is TRBV7-2, the J gene TRBJ1-1, with TRBD1 identical over 8 bases. Germline trimming cut 4 bases from V and 0 bases from J; bases unmatched to any gene: 10. The CDR3 extends over 17 amino acids. CDR1 and CDR2 from the germline V gene are SGHTA and FQGNSA. The CDR3 region has the DNA TGTGCCAGCAGCTCCCAGGGGGCGTCCCTAATGAACACTGAAGCTTTCTTT. This sequence encodes CASSSQGASLMNTEAFF.

The chain employs TRBV29-1 and TRBJ1-3; D unclear. The V end was cut by 4 bases, the J end by 3 bases, with 4 bases between. The CDR3 runs 11 residues. CDR1 and CDR2 (germline): SQVTM, ANQGSEA. The CDR3 sequence: CSVVLGNTIYF. CDR3 sequence (DNA): TGCAGCGTTGTTCTTGGAAACACCATATATTTT.

The chain couples TRBV30 to TRBJ2-1, with TRBD2 identical over 9 bases. The junction had 16 bases not matched to a gene; V was cut back by 8 bases and J by 5 bases. CDR1 and CDR2 (germline): GTSNPN, SVGIG (reference sequence). The CDR3 extends over 16 amino acids. The CDR3 spells CARKIAGVGPDNEQFF. The CDR3 nucleotides are TGTGCCCGGAAGATAGCGGGAGTGGGCCCAGACAATGAGCAGTTCTTC.

The chain recombines TRBV6-5 with TRBJ2-3; TRBD1 is a possible D gene (6 bases). CDR1 is MNHEY and CDR2 is SVGAGI in the germline V gene. With 6 bases removed from V and 2 bases from J, the gap between germline ends came to 9 bases. The CDR3 is 13 residues long. The CDR3 loop is CASRRDITDTQYF. CDR3 nucleotide sequence: TGTGCCAGCAGACGGGACATCACAGATACGCAGTATTTT.

This clone has a single count. This chain links TRBV7-6 with TRBJ1-5; 9 bases are shared with TRBD1. With 5 bases clipped from V and 6 bases from J, the junction kept 8 bases outside the gene matches. The germline CDR1 and CDR2 sequences are SGHVS and FNYEAQ. CDR3 length: 15 residues. CDR3 sequence (DNA): TGTGCCAGCAGCCACCTACAGGGGGCTTCTCAGCCCCAGCATTTT. Translated, it gives CASSHLQGASQPQHF.

The gene calls are TRBV5-1 and TRBJ1-5, with a tentative D call TRBD1 (5 bases). Germline V lookup: CDR1 SGHRS, CDR2 YFSETQ. The CDR3 runs to 14 residues. V lost 0 bases and J lost 7, with 11 bases in between. The CDR3 nucleotides read TGCGCCAGCAGCTTGGCCGGGGGTCAGCAGCCCCAGCATTTT. Its translation is CASSLAGGQQPQHF.

The chain carries TRBV5-1 and TRBJ2-1; TRBD2 matches 8 bases. CDR1 and CDR2 (germline): SGHRS, YFSETQ. V gave up 4 bases and J gave up 3 bases; unmatched junction bases: 6. CDR3 length equals 15 residues. The DNA for the CDR3 is TGCGCCAGCAGCACCTCGGGAGGGGACTACAATGAGCAGTTCTTC. Encoded protein: CASSTSGGDYNEQFF.